This TCR beta chain was sequenced during a study of T-cell reconstitution after alpha-beta-depleted transplantation in children. Study conclusions and caveats: Surviving recipient cells, namely T cells and thymic progenitors, were the source of high day-60 TCRbeta diversity in some patients. Once a year had passed after transplant, T-cell counts and diversity came mostly from newly produced T cells.

Unique molecular identifiers were built into the TCRbeta library. TCRdb reprocessed the PCR reads with MiXCR, giving one entry per CDR3 protein. Of 490,000 or so distinct CDR3 sequences in the sample, roughly a tenth were seen once. In its sample, this clonotype was seen many times. As yet, its antigen is unknown. This CDR3 spans 15 amino acids. V lost 0 bases and J 5 bases, leaving 14 bases between the germline ends. The germline CDR1 and CDR2 sequences are DFQATT and SNEGSKA (reference sequence). The source is a child younger than 10 with inherited bone marrow failure, due to receive a stem cell transplant. Material: PBMCs, obtained before TCRalphabeta/CD19-depleted stem cell transplant. This chain connects TRBV20-1 to TRBJ2-1, with D possibly being TRBD2 (6 bases). The CDR3 here is CSARDWRTNHNEQFF. The DNA for the CDR3 is TGCAGTGCTAGAGATTGGAGGACTAACCACAATGAGCAGTTCTTC.